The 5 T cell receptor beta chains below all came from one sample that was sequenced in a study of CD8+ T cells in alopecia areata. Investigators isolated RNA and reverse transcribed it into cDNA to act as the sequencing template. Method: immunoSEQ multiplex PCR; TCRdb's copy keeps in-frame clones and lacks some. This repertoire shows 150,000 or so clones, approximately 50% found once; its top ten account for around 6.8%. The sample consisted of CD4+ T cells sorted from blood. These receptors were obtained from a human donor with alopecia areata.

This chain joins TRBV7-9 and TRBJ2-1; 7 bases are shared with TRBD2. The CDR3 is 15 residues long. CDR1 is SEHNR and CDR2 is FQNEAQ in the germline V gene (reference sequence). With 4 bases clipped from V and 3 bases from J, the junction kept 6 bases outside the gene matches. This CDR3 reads CASSSGAGLYNEQFF. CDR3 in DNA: TGTGCCAGCAGCTCTGGAGCGGGACTCTACAATGAGCAGTTCTTC.

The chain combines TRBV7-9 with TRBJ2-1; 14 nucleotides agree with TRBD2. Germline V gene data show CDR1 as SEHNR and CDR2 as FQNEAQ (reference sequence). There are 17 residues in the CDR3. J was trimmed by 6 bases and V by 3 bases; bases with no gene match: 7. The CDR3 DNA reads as TGTGCCAGCAGCTTCCCCCTCGGACTAGCGGGAGGCAATGAGCAGTTCTTC. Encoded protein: CASSFPLGLAGGNEQFF.

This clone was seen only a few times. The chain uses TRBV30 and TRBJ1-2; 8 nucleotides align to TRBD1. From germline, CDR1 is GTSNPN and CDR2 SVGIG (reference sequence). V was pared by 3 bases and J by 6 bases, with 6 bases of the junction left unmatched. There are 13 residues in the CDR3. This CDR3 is CAWSAQGVDGYTF. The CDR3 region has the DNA TGTGCCTGGAGCGCACAGGGGGTTGATGGCTACACCTTC.

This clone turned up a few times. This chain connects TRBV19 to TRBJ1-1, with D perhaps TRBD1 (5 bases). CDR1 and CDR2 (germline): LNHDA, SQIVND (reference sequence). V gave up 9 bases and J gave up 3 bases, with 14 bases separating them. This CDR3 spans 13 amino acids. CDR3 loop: CASQRDFYTEAFF. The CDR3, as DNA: TGTGCCAGCCAAAGGGACTTCTACACTGAAGCTTTCTTT.

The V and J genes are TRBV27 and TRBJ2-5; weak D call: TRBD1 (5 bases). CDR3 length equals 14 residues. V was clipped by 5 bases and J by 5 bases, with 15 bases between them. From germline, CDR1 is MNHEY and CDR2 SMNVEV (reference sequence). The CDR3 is CASSPRNRWETQYF. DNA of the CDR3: TGTGCCAGCAGTCCAAGGAACAGGTGGGAGACCCAGTACTTC.